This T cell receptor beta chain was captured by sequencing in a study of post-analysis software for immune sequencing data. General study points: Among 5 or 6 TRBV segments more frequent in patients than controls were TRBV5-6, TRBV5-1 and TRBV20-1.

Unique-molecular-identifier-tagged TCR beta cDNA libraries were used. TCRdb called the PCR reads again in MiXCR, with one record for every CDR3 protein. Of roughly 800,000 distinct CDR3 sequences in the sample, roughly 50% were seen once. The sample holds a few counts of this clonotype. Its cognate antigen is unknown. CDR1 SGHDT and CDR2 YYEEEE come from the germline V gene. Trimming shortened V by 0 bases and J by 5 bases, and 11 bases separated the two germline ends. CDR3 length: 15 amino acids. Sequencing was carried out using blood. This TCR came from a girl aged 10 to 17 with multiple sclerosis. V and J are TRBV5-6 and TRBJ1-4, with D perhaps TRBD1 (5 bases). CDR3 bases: TGTGCCAGCAGCTTGGTAGGGGCAGGGAATGAAAAACTGTTTTTT. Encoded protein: CASSLVGAGNEKLFF.